In its sample, the clone carrying this T cell receptor (beta chain) was seen a few times. These data come from a study of blood T cell repertoires in COVID-19. In the study overall: Acute-phase and convalescent COVID-19 samples originated in the United States, Italy and Spain.

Germline V gene lookup returns CDR1 KGHSH and CDR2 LQKENI. CDR3 size: 14 residues. V shed 3 bases and J 3 bases; nucleotides not matched to a gene: 4. This table comes from immunoSEQ multiplex PCR, and its TCRdb copy is limited to in-frame clones, with some not included. Found here are approximately 300,000 clones, about 85% of them singletons; the top ten hold approximately 2.2%. Material for sequencing was peripheral blood. This sequence was found in a man younger than 35 with active or convalescent COVID-19. The chain recombines TRBV18 with TRBJ2-7, with TRBD1 matching 8 bases. The CDR3 is CASSPSDRGYEQYF. CDR3 bases: TGTGCCAGCTCACCGTCCGACAGGGGCTACGAGCAGTACTTC.